This record covers a single T cell receptor (beta chain). This specimen comes from a study of blood T cell repertoires in COVID-19. Looked up from germline, CDR1 is SGHRS and CDR2 is YFSETQ. Germline trimming cut 4 bases from V and 5 bases from J; bases unmatched to any gene: 7. This CDR3 contains 14 residues. TCRdb keeps only in-frame clones here, not all; method: immunoSEQ multiplex PCR. The sample records some 85,000 clones, more than 65% being singletons. The V call is TRBV5-1, the J call TRBJ2-5; 8 nucleotides align to TRBD1. The clonotype comes from a man between 65 and 85 years old with COVID-19, enrolled during active disease. Sequencing was carried out using peripheral blood. The CDR3 reads CASSPGQGTETQYF. CDR3 DNA: TGCGCCAGCAGCCCCGGACAGGGTACGGAGACCCAGTACTTC.